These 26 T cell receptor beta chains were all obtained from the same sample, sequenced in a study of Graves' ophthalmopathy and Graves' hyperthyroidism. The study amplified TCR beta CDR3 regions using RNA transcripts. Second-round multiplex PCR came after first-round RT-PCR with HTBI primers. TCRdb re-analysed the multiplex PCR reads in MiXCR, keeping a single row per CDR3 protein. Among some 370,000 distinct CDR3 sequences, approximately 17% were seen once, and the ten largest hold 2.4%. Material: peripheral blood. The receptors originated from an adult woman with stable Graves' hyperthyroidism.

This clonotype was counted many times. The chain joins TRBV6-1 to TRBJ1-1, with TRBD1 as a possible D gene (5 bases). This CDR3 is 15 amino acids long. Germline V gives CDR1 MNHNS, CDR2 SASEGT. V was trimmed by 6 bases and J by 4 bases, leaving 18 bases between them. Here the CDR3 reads CASRPQGILGTEAFF. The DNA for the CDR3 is TGTGCCAGCAGACCTCAGGGCATATTAGGCACTGAAGCTTTCTTT.

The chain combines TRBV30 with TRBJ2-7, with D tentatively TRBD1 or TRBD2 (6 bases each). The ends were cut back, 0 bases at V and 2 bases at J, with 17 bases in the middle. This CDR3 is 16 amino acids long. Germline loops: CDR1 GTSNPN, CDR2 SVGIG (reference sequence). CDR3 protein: CAWSVIGGTRAYEQYF. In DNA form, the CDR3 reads TGTGCCTGGAGTGTGATTGGCGGGACACGGGCCTACGAGCAGTACTTC. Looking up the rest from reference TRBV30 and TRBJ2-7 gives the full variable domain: SQTIHQWPATLVQPVGSPLSLECTVEGTSNPNLYWYRQAAGRGLQLLFYSVGIGQISSEVPQNLSASRPQDRQFILSSKKLLLSDSGFYLCAWSVIGGTRAYEQYFGPGTRLTVT.

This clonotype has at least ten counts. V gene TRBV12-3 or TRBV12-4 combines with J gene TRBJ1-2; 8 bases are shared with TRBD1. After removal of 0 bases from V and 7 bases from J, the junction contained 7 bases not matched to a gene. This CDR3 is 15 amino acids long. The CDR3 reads CASSLARWTGFGYTF. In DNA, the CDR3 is TGTGCCAGCAGTTTAGCGCGTTGGACAGGGTTTGGCTACACCTTC.

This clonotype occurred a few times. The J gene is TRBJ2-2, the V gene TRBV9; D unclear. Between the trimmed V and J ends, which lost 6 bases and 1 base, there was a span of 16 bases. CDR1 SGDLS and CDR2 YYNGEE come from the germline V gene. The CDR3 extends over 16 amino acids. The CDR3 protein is CASTRNLVLNTGELFF. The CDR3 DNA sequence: TGTGCCAGCACCAGAAACCTGGTACTGAACACCGGGGAGCTGTTTTTT.

The chain's CDR3 is CASSLAYPGQRIYF. The CDR3 region has the DNA TGTGCCAGCAGCTTGGCCTATCCGGGACAGCGAATTTACTTC. The chain couples TRBV5-8 to TRBJ2-4, with TRBD1 matching over 7 bases. Germline V gives CDR1 SGHTS, CDR2 YDEGEE. J gave up 16 bases and V 0 bases, and 13 bases lay outside the gene matches. This CDR3 is 14 amino acids long.

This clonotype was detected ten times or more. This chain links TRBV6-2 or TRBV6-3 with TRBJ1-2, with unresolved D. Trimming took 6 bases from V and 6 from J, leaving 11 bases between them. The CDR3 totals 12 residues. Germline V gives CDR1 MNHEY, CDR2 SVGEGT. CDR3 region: CASRGYGDGYTF. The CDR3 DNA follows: TGTGCCAGCAGGGGCTATGGCGATGGCTACACCTTC.

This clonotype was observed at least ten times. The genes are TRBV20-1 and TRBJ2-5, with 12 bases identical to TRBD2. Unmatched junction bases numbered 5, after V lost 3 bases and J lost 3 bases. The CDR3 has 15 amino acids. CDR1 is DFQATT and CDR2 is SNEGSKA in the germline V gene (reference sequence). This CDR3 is CSASRLAGEKETQYF. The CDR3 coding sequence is TGCAGTGCTAGCCGACTAGCGGGAGAAAAAGAGACCCAGTACTTC.

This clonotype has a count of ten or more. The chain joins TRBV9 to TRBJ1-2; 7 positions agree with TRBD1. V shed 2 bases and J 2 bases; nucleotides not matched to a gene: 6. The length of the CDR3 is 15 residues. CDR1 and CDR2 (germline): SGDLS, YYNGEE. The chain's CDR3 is CASSVGQAGNYGYTF. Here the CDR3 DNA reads TGTGCCAGCAGCGTTGGACAGGCGGGGAACTATGGCTACACCTTC.

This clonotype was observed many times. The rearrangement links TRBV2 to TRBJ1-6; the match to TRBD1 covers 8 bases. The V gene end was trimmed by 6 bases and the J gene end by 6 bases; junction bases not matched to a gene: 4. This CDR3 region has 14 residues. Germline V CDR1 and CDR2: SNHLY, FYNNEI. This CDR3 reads CASREDRVNSPLHF. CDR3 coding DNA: TGTGCCAGCAGGGAGGACAGGGTTAATTCACCCCTCCACTTT.

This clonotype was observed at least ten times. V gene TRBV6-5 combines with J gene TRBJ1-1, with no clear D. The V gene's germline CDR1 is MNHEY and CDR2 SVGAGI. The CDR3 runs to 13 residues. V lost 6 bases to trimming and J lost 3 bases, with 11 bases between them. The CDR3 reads CASSWAIDTEAFF. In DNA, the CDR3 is TGTGCCAGCAGCTGGGCCATAGACACTGAAGCTTTCTTT.

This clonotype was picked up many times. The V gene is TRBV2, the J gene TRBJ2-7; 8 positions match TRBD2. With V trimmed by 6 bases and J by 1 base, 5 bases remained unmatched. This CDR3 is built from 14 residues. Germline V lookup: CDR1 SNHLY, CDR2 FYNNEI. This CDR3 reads CASRSGSGSYEQYF. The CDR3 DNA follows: TGTGCCAGCAGGAGCGGGAGTGGGTCCTACGAGCAGTACTTC.

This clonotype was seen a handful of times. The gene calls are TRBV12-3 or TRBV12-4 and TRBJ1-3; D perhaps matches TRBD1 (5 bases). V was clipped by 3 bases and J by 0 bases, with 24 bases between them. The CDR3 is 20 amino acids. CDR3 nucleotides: TGTGCCAGCAGTTTCTACTTGGGACTCCCGGAACCTCGCTCTGGAAACACCATATATTTT. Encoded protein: CASSFYLGLPEPRSGNTIYF.

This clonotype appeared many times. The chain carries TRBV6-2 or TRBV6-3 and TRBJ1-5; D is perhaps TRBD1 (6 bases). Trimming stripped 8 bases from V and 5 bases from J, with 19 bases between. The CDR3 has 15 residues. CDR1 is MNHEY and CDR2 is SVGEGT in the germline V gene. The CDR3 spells CASGGTLGTYQPQHF. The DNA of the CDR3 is TGTGCCAGCGGAGGGACACTTGGAACTTATCAGCCCCAGCATTTT.

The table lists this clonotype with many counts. The CDR3 region is CASSSGLAELYEQYF. In nucleotides, the CDR3 is TGTGCCAGCAGCTCGGGACTAGCGGAACTATACGAGCAGTACTTC. The V and J genes are TRBV7-9 and TRBJ2-7; the match to TRBD2 covers 11 bases. The trim removed 4 bases at V and 4 bases at J, leaving 6 bases unmatched. Germline values: CDR1 SEHNR, CDR2 FQNEAQ (reference sequence). This CDR3 is 15 amino acids long.

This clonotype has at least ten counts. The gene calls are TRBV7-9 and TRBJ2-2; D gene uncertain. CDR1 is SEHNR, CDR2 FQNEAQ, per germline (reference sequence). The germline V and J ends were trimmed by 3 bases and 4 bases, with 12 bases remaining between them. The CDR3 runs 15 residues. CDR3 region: CASSLNARTTGELFF. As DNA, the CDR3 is TGTGCCAGCAGCTTGAATGCAAGGACCACCGGGGAGCTGTTTTTT.

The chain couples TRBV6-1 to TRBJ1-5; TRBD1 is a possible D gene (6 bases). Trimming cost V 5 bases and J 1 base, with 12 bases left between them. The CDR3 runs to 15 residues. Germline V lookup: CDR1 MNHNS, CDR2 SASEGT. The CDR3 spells CASSTTGPSNQPQHF. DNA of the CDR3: TGTGCCAGCAGTACGACAGGACCAAGCAATCAGCCCCAGCATTTT.

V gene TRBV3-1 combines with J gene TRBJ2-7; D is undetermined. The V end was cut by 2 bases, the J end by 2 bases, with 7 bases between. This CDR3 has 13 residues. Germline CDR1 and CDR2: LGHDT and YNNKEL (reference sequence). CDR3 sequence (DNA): TGTGCCAGCAGCCAATTTCGAACCTACGAGCAGTACTTC. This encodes CASSQFRTYEQYF.

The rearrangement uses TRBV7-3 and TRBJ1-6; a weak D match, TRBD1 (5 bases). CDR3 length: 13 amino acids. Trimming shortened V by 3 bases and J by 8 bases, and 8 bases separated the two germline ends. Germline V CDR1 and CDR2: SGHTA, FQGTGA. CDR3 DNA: TGTGCCAGCAGCTTGACAGCAGATTCACCCCTCCACTTT. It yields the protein CASSLTADSPLHF.

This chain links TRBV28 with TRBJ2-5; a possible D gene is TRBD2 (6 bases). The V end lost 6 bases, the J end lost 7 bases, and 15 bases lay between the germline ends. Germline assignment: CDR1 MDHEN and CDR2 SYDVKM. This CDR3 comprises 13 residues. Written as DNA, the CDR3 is TGTGCCAGCAGCCCCGGGGGAGGCTGGACCCAGTACTTC. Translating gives CASSPGGGWTQYF.

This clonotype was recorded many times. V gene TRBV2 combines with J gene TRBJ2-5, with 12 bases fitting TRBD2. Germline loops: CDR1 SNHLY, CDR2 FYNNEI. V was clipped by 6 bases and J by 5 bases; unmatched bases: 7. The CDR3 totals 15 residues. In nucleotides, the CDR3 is TGTGCCAGCAGAGGACTAGCGGGAACGCTGGAGACCCAGTACTTC. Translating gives CASRGLAGTLETQYF.

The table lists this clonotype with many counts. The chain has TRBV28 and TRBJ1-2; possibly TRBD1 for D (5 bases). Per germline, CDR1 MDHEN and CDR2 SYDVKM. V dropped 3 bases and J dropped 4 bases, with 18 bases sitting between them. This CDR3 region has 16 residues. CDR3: CASSFRGANSLYGYTF. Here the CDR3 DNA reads TGTGCCAGCAGTTTTCGAGGGGCCAACTCACTCTATGGCTACACCTTC.

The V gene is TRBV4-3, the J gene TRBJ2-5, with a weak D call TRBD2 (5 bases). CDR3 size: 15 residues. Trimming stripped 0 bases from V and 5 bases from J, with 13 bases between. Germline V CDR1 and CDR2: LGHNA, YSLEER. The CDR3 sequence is CASSQDWRFWETQYF. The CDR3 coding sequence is TGCGCCAGCAGCCAAGATTGGAGGTTTTGGGAGACCCAGTACTTC.

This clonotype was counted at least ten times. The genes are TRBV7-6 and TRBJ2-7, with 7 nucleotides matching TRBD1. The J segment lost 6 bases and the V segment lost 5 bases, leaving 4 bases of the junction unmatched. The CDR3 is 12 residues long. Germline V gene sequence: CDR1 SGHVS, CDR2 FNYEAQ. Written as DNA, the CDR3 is TGTGCCAGCAGCCTCAGGGGGAGCGAGCAGTACTTC. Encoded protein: CASSLRGSEQYF.

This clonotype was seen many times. CDR3 coding DNA: TGCGCCAGCAGCATACAGACAGGGCTCGATGAGAACATTCAGTACTTC. Translating gives CASSIQTGLDENIQYF. The chain links TRBV5-1 to TRBJ2-4; 7 bases align to TRBD1. The CDR3 runs to 16 residues. In germline, CDR1 is SGHRS, CDR2 YFSETQ. V dropped 4 bases and J dropped 7; count of bases not matched to a gene: 14.

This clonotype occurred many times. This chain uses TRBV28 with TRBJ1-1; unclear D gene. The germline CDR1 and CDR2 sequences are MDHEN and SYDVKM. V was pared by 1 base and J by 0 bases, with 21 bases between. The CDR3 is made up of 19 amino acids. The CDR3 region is CASSLSLWEAEPLNTEAFF. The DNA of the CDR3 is TGTGCCAGCAGTTTATCCCTTTGGGAGGCAGAACCCTTGAACACTGAAGCTTTCTTT.

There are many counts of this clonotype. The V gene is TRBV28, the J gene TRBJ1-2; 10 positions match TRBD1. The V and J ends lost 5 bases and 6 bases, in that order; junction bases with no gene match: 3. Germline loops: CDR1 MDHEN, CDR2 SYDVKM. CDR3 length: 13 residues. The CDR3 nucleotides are TGTGCCAGCAGTCACGGGACAGGGGATGGCTACACCTTC. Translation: CASSHGTGDGYTF.